The next 5 T cell receptor beta chains were all read from a single sample in a study of blood T cell repertoires in COVID-19. TCRdb's table, derived via immunoSEQ multiplex PCR, lists solely in-frame clones and lacks some. Found here are about 40,000 clones, 75% to 90% of them singletons; the top ten hold approximately 10%. The sample was peripheral blood. These receptors were collected from a woman between 70 and 85 years old with acute or convalescent COVID-19.

The chain is built from TRBV9 and TRBJ2-1, with 12 bases that match TRBD2. The germline gives CDR1 SGDLS, CDR2 YYNGEE. The CDR3 contains 16 residues. V lost 4 bases, J lost 5 bases, and 7 bases stayed unmatched. The chain's CDR3 is CASSPRGLAGNNEQFF. The CDR3 DNA is TGTGCCAGCAGCCCCCGCGGACTAGCGGGGAACAATGAGCAGTTCTTC. The complete variable domain, with remaining parts taken from reference TRBV9 and TRBJ2-1, reads DSGVTQTPKHLITATGQRVTLRCSPRSGDLSVYWYQQSLDQGLQFLIQYYNGEERAKGNILERFSAQQFPDLHSELNLSSLELGDSALYFCASSPRGLAGNNEQFFGPGTRLTVL.

This sequence joins TRBV7-9 and TRBJ1-4; possibly TRBD1 for D (6 bases). Germline V CDR1 and CDR2: SEHNR, FQNEAQ (reference sequence). Trimming took 1 base from V and 8 from J, leaving 20 bases between them. This CDR3 spans 17 amino acids. The CDR3 DNA sequence: TGTGCCAGCAGCTTAGGGCCTCTGACAGGATTTGGAGAAAAACTGTTTTTT. It specifies CASSLGPLTGFGEKLFF. Supplemented by reference TRBV7-9 and TRBJ1-4, the full variable domain reads DTGVSQNPRHKITKRGQNVTFRCDPISEHNRLYWYRQTLGQGPEFLTYFQNEAQLEKSRLLSDRFSAERPKGSFSTLEIQRTEQGDSAMYLCASSLGPLTGFGEKLFFGSGTQLSVL.

The chain carries TRBV13 and TRBJ2-2, with 10 bases fitting TRBD1. Germline V lookup: CDR1 PRHDT, CDR2 FYEKMQ (reference sequence). V was clipped by 5 bases and J by 7 bases; unmatched bases: 4. The CDR3 sequence is 14 residues long. As DNA, the CDR3 is TGTGCCAGCAGCCGGACAGGGGGATTCGGGGAGCTGTTTTTT. As protein: CASSRTGGFGELFF.

CDR3: CASSSQSIRGNTGELFF. The CDR3 nucleotides read TGTGCCAGCTCATCACAATCGATTAGGGGGAACACCGGGGAGCTGTTTTTT. J is TRBJ2-2 and V is TRBV18; D might be TRBD1 (5 bases). V was cut by 5 bases and J by 1 base, with 17 bases left in between. CDR3 length equals 17 residues. Per the germline V gene, CDR1 is KGHSH and CDR2 is LQKENI.

The CDR3 DNA is TGTGCCAGCAGCCCTTATGCAGGGGGGCAAAAAGATACGCAGTATTTT. Protein product: CASSPYAGGQKDTQYF. This chain uses TRBV6-6 with TRBJ2-3, with a possible D match to TRBD1 (7 bases). The V end lost 6 bases, the J end lost 5 bases, and 21 bases lay between the germline ends. Looked up from germline, CDR1 is MNHNY and CDR2 is SVGAGI (reference sequence). The CDR3 has 16 residues.